What follows are 22 T cell receptor beta chains derived from one specimen sequenced in a study of CXCR3-negative and CXCR3-positive naive CD8 T cells. Libraries of TRB cDNA were made by 5' RACE and carried UMIs. Following a re-call of the 5' RACE reads, TCRdb has one entry per CDR3 protein and lacks DNA. The table lists around 140,000 distinct CDR3 sequences, with nearly 0.5% in the top ten. The sequenced sample consisted of naive CXCR3- CD8+ T cells from blood. Described subset: CD45RO-CCR7+CD27+CD95- naive CD8+ T cells lacking CXCR3 (TNR3-). These receptors originate from a human donor in good health. Some clones in this sample may be carry-over from other donors' samples.

J is TRBJ1-2 and V is TRBV29-1; TCRdb designates TRBD1, a call that cannot be tested without DNA. The CDR3 covers 12 residues. The germline CDR1 and CDR2 sequences are SQVTM and ANQGSEA. The CDR3: CSVDRGNYGYTF.

This chain connects TRBV6-6 to TRBJ2-5. Germline CDR1 and CDR2: MNHNY and SVGAGI (reference sequence). This CDR3 has 13 amino acids. The CDR3 spells CASSYSSVETQYF.

The chain is built from TRBV13 and TRBJ2-6; the TCRdb call, TRBD2, lacks DNA for checking. Germline V CDR1 and CDR2: PRHDT, FYEKMQ (reference sequence). The CDR3 has 16 amino acids. This chain's CDR3 is CASSPAGNSGANVLTF.

The chain recombines TRBV6-5 with TRBJ1-3; checking the TCRdb D call of TRBD1 is not possible without DNA. Germline V CDR1 and CDR2: MNHEY, SVGAGI. The CDR3 has 15 amino acids. Here the CDR3 reads CASSLTGQPGNTIYF.

J is TRBJ2-5 and V is TRBV28; TCRdb proposes TRBD2, but this gene call is untestable without DNA. The CDR3 has 14 residues. Germline CDR1 MDHEN, CDR2 SYDVKM. CDR3 in amino acids: CASSAQGGGETQYF. The full variable domain, its missing parts supplied by reference TRBV28 and TRBJ2-5, is DVKVTQSSRYLVKRTGEKVFLECVQDMDHENMFWYRQDPGLGLRLIYFSYDVKMKEKGDIPEGYSVSREKKERFSLILESASTNQTSMYLCASSAQGGGETQYFGPGTRLLVL.

The genes are TRBV12-3 or TRBV12-4 and TRBJ2-3; TCRdb picks TRBD2, but there is no DNA to check that call. The CDR3 sequence is 15 residues long. The CDR3 spells CASSLLGGGPDTQYF.

The chain carries TRBV7-3 and TRBJ2-1; the D call of TRBD2 rests on TCRdb alone, since no DNA is present to check it. Germline V gene lookup returns CDR1 SGHTA and CDR2 FQGTGA. CDR3 size: 12 residues. CDR3 loop: CASSFTSGEQFF. Full variable domain (rest looked up from reference TRBV7-3 and TRBJ2-1): GAGVSQTPSNKVTEKGKYVELRCDPISGHTALYWYRQSLGQGPEFLIYFQGTGAADDSGLPNDRFFAVRPEGSVSTLKIQRTERGDSAVYLCASSFTSGEQFFGPGTRLTVL.

This chain links TRBV20-1 with TRBJ2-5. This CDR3 region has 11 residues. CDR1 DFQATT and CDR2 SNEGSKA come from the germline V gene (reference sequence). CDR3 sequence: CSARAQETQYF.

The gene calls are TRBV29-1 and TRBJ2-2. The germline CDR1 and CDR2 sequences are SQVTM and ANQGSEA. The CDR3 loop spans 12 amino acids. The CDR3 loop is CSVERSGGELFF.

J is TRBJ2-5 and V is TRBV5-6. The CDR3 totals 12 residues. Germline values: CDR1 SGHDT, CDR2 YYEEEE. The chain's CDR3 is CASSLGPETQYF. The entire variable domain, with the rest obtained from reference TRBV5-6 and TRBJ2-5, is as follows: DAGVTQSPTHLIKTRGQQVTLRCSPKSGHDTVSWYQQALGQGPQFIFQYYEEEERQRGNFPDRFSGHQFPNYSSELNVNALLLGDSALYLCASSLGPETQYFGPGTRLLVL.

The gene calls are TRBV9 and TRBJ2-7; without DNA, the TCRdb call of TRBD2 cannot be checked. In germline, CDR1 is SGDLS, CDR2 YYNGEE. CDR3 length equals 13 residues. CDR3 loop: CASSARVGSEQYF. Using reference TRBV9 and TRBJ2-7 for the parts outside the CDR3, the full variable domain is DSGVTQTPKHLITATGQRVTLRCSPRSGDLSVYWYQQSLDQGLQFLIQYYNGEERAKGNILERFSAQQFPDLHSELNLSSLELGDSALYFCASSARVGSEQYFGPGTRLTVT.

V is TRBV4-3 and J is TRBJ1-1. This CDR3 comprises 14 residues. The germline V gene has CDR1 LGHNA and CDR2 YSLEER. The CDR3 spells CASSQDSKYTEAFF.

The chain employs TRBV7-2 and TRBJ2-2; checking the TCRdb D call of TRBD2 is not possible without DNA. The CDR3 consists of 19 residues. Germline CDR1 and CDR2: SGHTA and FQGNSA. The chain's CDR3 is CASSLEWLVGGASTGELFF.

The gene calls are TRBV7-8 and TRBJ2-1; the D call of TRBD1 rests on TCRdb alone, since no DNA is present to check it. CDR3 length: 18 residues. In germline, CDR1 is SGHVS, CDR2 FQNEAQ. This chain's CDR3 is CASSLVTSGWGTLHEQFF.

This chain links TRBV12-3 or TRBV12-4 with TRBJ2-5; as DNA is missing, the TRBD1 call by TCRdb cannot be tested. This CDR3 has 18 amino acids. CDR3 protein: CASSTPNEGQGWQETQYF.

The chain carries TRBV29-1 and TRBJ1-1; TCRdb reports TRBD1, a call that lacks DNA to check it against. Looked up from germline, CDR1 is SQVTM and CDR2 is ANQGSEA. The CDR3 spans 12 residues. CDR3: CSILEGVTEAFF. Using reference TRBV29-1 and TRBJ1-1 for the parts outside the CDR3, the full variable domain is SAVISQKPSRDICQRGTSLTIQCQVDSQVTMMFWYRQQPGQSLTLIATANQGSEATYESGFVIDKFPISRPNLTFSTLTVSNMSPEDSSIYLCSILEGVTEAFFGQGTRLTVV.

The genes are TRBV25-1 and TRBJ1-1; TCRdb reports TRBD1, a call that lacks DNA to check it against. Per germline, CDR1 MGHDK and CDR2 SYGVNS. This CDR3 is built from 15 residues. The CDR3 loop is CASSGKKGLGAEAFF.

V and J are TRBV10-2 and TRBJ2-3; TCRdb's D call of TRBD2 is untestable without DNA. CDR1 is WSHSY and CDR2 is SAAADI in the germline V gene. The CDR3 contains 15 residues. CDR3 amino acids: CASVSGRALTDTQYF.

The chain combines TRBV21-1 with TRBJ2-3; with no DNA, the TCRdb D assignment of TRBD1 cannot be verified. TRBV21-1 is a pseudogene. This CDR3 region has 15 residues. The CDR3 loop reads CASSPRQVWADTQYF.

This chain uses TRBV13 with TRBJ2-7; TCRdb reports TRBD2, a call that lacks DNA to check it against. The CDR3 is 16 residues long. Germline values: CDR1 PRHDT, CDR2 FYEKMQ (reference sequence). The chain's CDR3 is CASSFKGTSGGYEQYF. Supplemented by reference TRBV13 and TRBJ2-7, the full variable domain reads AAGVIQSPRHLIKEKRETATLKCYPIPRHDTVYWYQQGPGQDPQFLISFYEKMQSDKGSIPDRFSAQQFSDYHSELNMSSLELGDSALYFCASSFKGTSGGYEQYFGPGTRLTVT.

The genes are TRBV12-3 or TRBV12-4 and TRBJ1-1. The CDR3 covers 16 residues. The CDR3 here is CASGRPDSMVNTEAFF.

This chain uses TRBV19 with TRBJ2-2; no DNA is available, so the TRBD1 call from TCRdb remains unchecked. The V gene's germline CDR1 is LNHDA and CDR2 SQIVND (reference sequence). The CDR3 length is 17 residues. CDR3: CASSIVTLTGSGGELFF. The whole variable domain, remainder taken from reference TRBV19 and TRBJ2-2, is DGGITQSPKYLFRKEGQNVTLSCEQNLNHDAMYWYRQDPGQGLRLIYYSQIVNDFQKGDIAEGYSVSREKKESFPLTVTSAQKNPTAFYLCASSIVTLTGSGGELFFGEGSRLTVL.